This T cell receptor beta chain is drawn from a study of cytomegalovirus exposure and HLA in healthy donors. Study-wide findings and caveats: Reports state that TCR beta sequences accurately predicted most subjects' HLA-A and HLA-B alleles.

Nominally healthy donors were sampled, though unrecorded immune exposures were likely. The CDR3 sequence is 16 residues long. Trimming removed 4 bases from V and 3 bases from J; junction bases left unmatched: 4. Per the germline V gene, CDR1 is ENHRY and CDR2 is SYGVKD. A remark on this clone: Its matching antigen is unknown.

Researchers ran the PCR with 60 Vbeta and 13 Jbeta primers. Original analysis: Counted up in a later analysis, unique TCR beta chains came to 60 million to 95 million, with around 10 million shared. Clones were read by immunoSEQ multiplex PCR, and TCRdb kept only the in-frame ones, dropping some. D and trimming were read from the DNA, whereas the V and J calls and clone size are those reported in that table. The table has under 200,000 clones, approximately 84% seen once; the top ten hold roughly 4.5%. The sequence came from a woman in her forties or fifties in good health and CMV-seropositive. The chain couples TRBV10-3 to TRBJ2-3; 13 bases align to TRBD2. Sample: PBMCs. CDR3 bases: TGTGCCATCAGTGGGGGGACTAGCGGGATGACAGATACGCAGTATTTT. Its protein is CAISGGTSGMTDTQYF.